A selection of T cell receptor beta chains follows, all from one sample in a study of blood T cell repertoires in COVID-19. Only in-frame clones appear in the TCRdb table, and some are missing; sequencing was by immunoSEQ multiplex PCR. The sample yields about 530,000 clones, around 90% seen once. The sample comprised peripheral blood. The receptors were sampled from a woman aged 45 to 65 with COVID-19, enrolled during active disease. The CDR3 runs from the conserved cysteine through the conserved F or W. The D gene is left open where the match is weak. Clone size is shown for a subset of rows, as once, few, many or a class of expanded clone.

>TRBJ1-5|-|TRBV15|-
TGTGCCACCAGCGGACTCTGGAGCAATCAGCCCCAGCATTTT
CATSGLWSNQPQHF
>TRBJ2-7|-|TRBV5-8|once
TGTGCCAGCAGCTTGGGCCCCTTTACCGGGGACGAGCAGTACTTC
CASSLGPFTGDEQYF
>TRBJ2-2|TRBD2|TRBV11-2|-
TGTGCCAGCAGCTTGGATAGCGGGGGAGCGAACACCGGGGAGCTGTTTTTT
CASSLDSGGANTGELFF
>TRBJ2-1|-|TRBV30|-
TGTGCCTGGAGTGTGTACAGTAATGAGCAGTTCTTC
CAWSVYSNEQFF
>TRBJ2-2|-|TRBV7-8|once
TGTGCCAGCAGCCCAAGTCGGACAGCACCCAACACCGGGGAGCTGTTTTTT
CASSPSRTAPNTGELFF
>TRBJ2-5|TRBD2|TRBV11-2|-
TGTGCCAGCAGCTCTGCGGGGGGGCCAGGGGAGACCCAGTACTTC
CASSSAGGPGETQYF
>TRBJ1-2|-|TRBV28|once
TGTGCCAGCAGTTTAGTACGGGACACTTATGGCTACACCTTC
CASSLVRDTYGYTF
>TRBJ1-2|TRBD1|TRBV28|-
TGTGCCAGCAGTTCCCACCAACAGGGGACCGCCGCTGCCTTTGGCTACACCTTC
CASSSHQQGTAAAFGYTF
>TRBJ1-2|-|TRBV4-1|-
TGCGCCAGCAGCCAAACCCAGGCGTACTATGGCTACACCTTC
CASSQTQAYYGYTF
>TRBJ2-7|-|TRBV6-5|-
TGTGCCAGCAGTCGGACCAGGGGATACGAGCAGTACTTC
CASSRTRGYEQYF
>TRBJ1-1|TRBD1|TRBV10-3|-
TGTGCCATCAGTGACAGGGGGCTTGCGGGGGTGGGCTCCACTGAAGCTTTCTTT
CAISDRGLAGVGSTEAFF
>TRBJ2-2|TRBD1|TRBV9|-
TGTGCCAGCAGCGTAGCTTTGGGACAGGGGTTATCCGGGGAGCTGTTTTTT
CASSVALGQGLSGELFF
>TRBJ2-3|TRBD2|TRBV15|-
TGTGCCAGTTCACGGGGGGATCGGACAGATACGCAGTATTTT
CASSRGDRTDTQYF
>TRBJ1-2|-|TRBV7-9|-
TGTGCCAGCAGCTCTGGGCAGGGGTGGGGCTACACCTTC
CASSSGQGWGYTF
>TRBJ2-7|TRBD2|TRBV11-1|-
TGTGCCAGCAGCTTATCCAGCGGGGAAGCCTACGAGCAGTACTTC
CASSLSSGEAYEQYF
>TRBJ2-5|TRBD1|TRBV7-9|-
TGTGCCAGCAGCTTAGTTCACAGGGGGCCCGGGACCCAGTACTTC
CASSLVHRGPGTQYF
>TRBJ1-2|TRBD1|TRBV18|-
TGTGCCAGCTCACCGGAAACAGGGGACTATGGCTACACCTTC
CASSPETGDYGYTF
>TRBJ2-3|TRBD2|TRBV3-1/TRBV3-2|-
TGTGCCAGCAGCCAAGATTTAGCGGGGGGGATGGGGACAGATACGCAGTATTTT
CASSQDLAGGMGTDTQYF
>TRBJ2-3|-|TRBV18|-
TGTGCCAGCTCACGACGGGAATCCACAGATACGCAGTATTTT
CASSRRESTDTQYF
>TRBJ2-1|-|TRBV5-4|-
TGTGCCAGCAGACGACAGGAGATAGGGGATGAGCAGTTCTTC
CASRRQEIGDEQFF
>TRBJ1-2|TRBD1|TRBV18|-
TGTGCCAGCTCACCATCTCAGGGGGCGTCGGGCTACACCTTC
CASSPSQGASGYTF
>TRBJ2-7|TRBD1|TRBV6-5|-
TGTGTCATATCCGGGGACAGATACGAGCAGTACTTC
CVISGDRYEQYF
>TRBJ1-1|-|TRBV30|-
TGTGCCTGGAGTGAGTATATGGACAGCGCAACTTTCTTT
CAWSEYMDSATFF
>TRBJ1-2|TRBD1|TRBV19|few
TGTGCCAGTGGATCAACTGGTGAGAGGGGGCCTTTCTATGGCTACACCTTC
CASGSTGERGPFYGYTF
>TRBJ2-3|-|TRBV28|once
TGTGCCAGCAGTCCTCTGGGGGGGGCGACAGATACGCAGTATTTT
CASSPLGGATDTQYF
>TRBJ2-1|-|TRBV6-5|once
TGTGCCAGCAGTTACTCCGGGAGAGACAATGAGCAGTTCTTC
CASSYSGRDNEQFF
>TRBJ1-2|-|TRBV4-2|-
TGTGCCAGCAGCCCCGGTCGGGCTAACTATGGCTACACCTTC
CASSPGRANYGYTF
>TRBJ1-1|-|TRBV11-2|once
TGTGCCAGCAGCTTGGATTCCGCGGACACTGAAGCTTTCTTT
CASSLDSADTEAFF
>TRBJ1-3|-|TRBV2|-
TGTGCCAGAGACCGGGACATCTCTGGAAACACCATATATTTT
CARDRDISGNTIYF
>TRBJ2-6|TRBD1|TRBV9|-
TGTGCCAGCAGCCTGCGGAGTGGACAGGCCTTGTCTGGGGCCAACGTCCTGACTTTC
CASSLRSGQALSGANVLTF
>TRBJ1-6|-|TRBV2|once
TGTGCCAGCATCAGTCCAGGGATGGGTAATTCACCCCTCCACTTT
CASISPGMGNSPLHF
>TRBJ1-2|-|TRBV20-1|-
TGCAGTGCTAGTAACACGGGGTTGTTCGGCTACACCTTC
CSASNTGLFGYTF
>TRBJ1-6|-|TRBV4-1|-
TGCGCCAGCAGCCAAGACTTGACAGCCTTATATAATTCACCCCTCCACTTT
CASSQDLTALYNSPLHF
>TRBJ2-7|TRBD2|TRBV7-9|-
TGTGCCAGCAGCTCTAGCGGGGGGGCTTACGAGCAGTACTTC
CASSSSGGAYEQYF
>TRBJ2-7|-|TRBV12-3/TRBV12-4|-
TGTGCCAGCTGGGGGGGCCCTTCCTACGAGCAGTACTTC
CASWGGPSYEQYF
>TRBJ1-1|-|TRBV30|-
TGTGCCTGGGGAGGAGTAAACACTGAAGCTTTCTTT
CAWGGVNTEAFF
>TRBJ1-1|-|TRBV12-5|-
TGTGCTAGTGGTTTGGTACTTGGTGATTTGCACGCTGAAGCTTTCTTT
CASGLVLGDLHAEAFF
>TRBJ1-2|TRBD1|TRBV4-1|few
TGCGCCAGCAGCCAAGAAGAAGTGGGACAGTACTATGGCTACACCTTC
CASSQEEVGQYYGYTF
>TRBJ2-7|TRBD2|TRBV20-1|-
TGCAGTGCTAGTTTCAGACTAGCCCGTGGGGAGCAGTACTTC
CSASFRLARGEQYF
>TRBJ2-3|-|TRBV12-2|-
TGTGCAAGTCGCTTAGCAGGGGCTAGACTGGGCCAGGATTACACAGATACGCAGTATTTT
CASRLAGARLGQDYTDTQYF
>TRBJ2-3|TRBD2|TRBV5-1|-
TGCGCCAGCCGACCTAGCGGGCTTCGCACAGATACGCAGTATTTT
CASRPSGLRTDTQYF
>TRBJ2-3|TRBD2|TRBV6-5|-
TGTGCCAGCAGTTACAGGCTAGCGGGGGGAGATACGCAGTATTTT
CASSYRLAGGDTQYF
>TRBJ1-1|-|TRBV27|-
TGTGCCAGCAGTCTGTATCCTCCCGGCACTGAAGCTTTCTTT
CASSLYPPGTEAFF
>TRBJ1-4|-|TRBV9|-
TGTGCCAGCAGCGTTAGTGCACTCCGGGGGGAAAAACTGTTTTTT
CASSVSALRGEKLFF
>TRBJ2-3|-|TRBV5-6|-
TGTGCCAGCACTGCGGGTCGCACAGATACGCAGTATTTT
CASTAGRTDTQYF
>TRBJ2-3|-|TRBV5-1|-
TGCGCCAGCAGCTCGATGGGGAGGTACACAGATACGCAGTATTTT
CASSSMGRYTDTQYF
>TRBJ1-4|TRBD1|TRBV15|-
TGTGCCACCAGCAGCCGGGACAGGGGAAGGGAACTGTTTTTT
CATSSRDRGRELFF
>TRBJ2-5|-|TRBV5-4|-
TGTGCCAGCAGCCAACCTACTAGGAACGGGGAGACCCAGTACTTC
CASSQPTRNGETQYF
>TRBJ2-6|-|TRBV5-1|-
TGCGCCAGCAGCTTGGCCGGGACAATCTCTGGGGCCAACGTCCTGACTTTC
CASSLAGTISGANVLTF
>TRBJ2-4|-|TRBV2|-
TGTGCCAGCAGTCTGAACTCGGTTATAATAGCCAAAAACATTCAGTACTTC
CASSLNSVIIAKNIQYF
>TRBJ2-3|TRBD1|TRBV4-1|-
TGCGCCAGCAGCCATCTACTGGGACAGGGTACAGATACGCAGTATTTT
CASSHLLGQGTDTQYF
>TRBJ1-1|-|TRBV4-2|-
TGTGCCAGCAGCCACCCCGGGGGGCCACGGGGGGGAACAGCTTTCTTT
CASSHPGGPRGGTAFF
>TRBJ1-2|-|TRBV6-4|once
TGTGCCAGCAGGGCCCCTGGTCCTCGAGGTGGCTACACCTTC
CASRAPGPRGGYTF